The subject of this entry is one TCR beta chain. Its antigen remains unidentified. This CDR3 spans 18 amino acids. J lost 2 bases, V lost 5 bases, and 10 bases had no gene match. The germline gives CDR1 SGHAT, CDR2 FQNNGV. These data come from a study of cytomegalovirus exposure and HLA in healthy donors. Study findings and constraints: The study flagged approximately 180 TCR beta chains as cytomegalovirus-associated.

Amplification used 60 Vbeta primers and 13 Jbeta primers. The repertoire was sequenced with immunoSEQ multiplex PCR; TCRdb's copy has only in-frame clones and lacks some. The sample holds under 130,000 clones, 77% seen once. This TCR derives from a woman in her 40s in good health and CMV-seropositive. The gene calls are TRBV11-2 and TRBJ2-1, with 12 bases that match TRBD2. The sample was PBMCs. The CDR3 DNA sequence: TGTGCCAGCAGCACATATAAGACTAGCGGGAGTCCCTACAATGAGCAGTTCTTC. This gives the protein CASSTYKTSGSPYNEQFF.